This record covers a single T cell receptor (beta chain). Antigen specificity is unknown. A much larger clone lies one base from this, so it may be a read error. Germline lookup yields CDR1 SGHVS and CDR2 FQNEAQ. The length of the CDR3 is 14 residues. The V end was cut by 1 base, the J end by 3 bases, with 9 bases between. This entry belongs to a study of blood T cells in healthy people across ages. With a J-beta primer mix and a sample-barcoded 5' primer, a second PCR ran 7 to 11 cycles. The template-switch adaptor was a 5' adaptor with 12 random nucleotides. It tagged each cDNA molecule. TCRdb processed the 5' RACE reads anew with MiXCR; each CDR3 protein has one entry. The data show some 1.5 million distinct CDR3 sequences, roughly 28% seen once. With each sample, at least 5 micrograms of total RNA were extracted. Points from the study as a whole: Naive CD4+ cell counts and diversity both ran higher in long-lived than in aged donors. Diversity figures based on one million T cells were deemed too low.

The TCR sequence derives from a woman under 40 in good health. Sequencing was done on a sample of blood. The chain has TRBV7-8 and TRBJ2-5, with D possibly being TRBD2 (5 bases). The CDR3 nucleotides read TGTGCCAGCAGCTTAGTCTCTAGCAAAGAGACCCAGTACTTC. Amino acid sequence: CASSLVSSKETQYF.